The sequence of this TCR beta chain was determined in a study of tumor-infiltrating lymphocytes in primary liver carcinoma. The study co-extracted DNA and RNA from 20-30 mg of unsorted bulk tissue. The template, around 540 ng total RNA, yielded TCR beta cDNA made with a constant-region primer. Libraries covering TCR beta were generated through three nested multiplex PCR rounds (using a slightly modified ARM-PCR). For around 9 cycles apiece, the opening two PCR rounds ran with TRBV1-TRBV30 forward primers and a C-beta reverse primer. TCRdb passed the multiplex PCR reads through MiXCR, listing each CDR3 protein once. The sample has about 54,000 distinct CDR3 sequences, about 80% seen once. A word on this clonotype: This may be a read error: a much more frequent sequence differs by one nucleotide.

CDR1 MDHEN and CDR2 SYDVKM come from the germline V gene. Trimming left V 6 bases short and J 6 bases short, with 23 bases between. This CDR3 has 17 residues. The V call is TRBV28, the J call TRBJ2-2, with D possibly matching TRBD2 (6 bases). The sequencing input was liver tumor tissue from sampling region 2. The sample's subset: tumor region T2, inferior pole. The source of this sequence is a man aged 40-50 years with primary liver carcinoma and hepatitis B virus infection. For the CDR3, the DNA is TGTGCCAGCAGCTCTCTTGTGGGAGGTAGTCGCCCCGGGGAGCTGTTTTTT. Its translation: CASSSLVGGSRPGELFF.